A single sample gave rise to the 9 T cell receptor beta chains below, sequenced in a study of sequential checkpoint blockade in melanoma. The protocol was immunoSEQ multiplex PCR, while the TCRdb copy is restricted to in-frame clones and leaves out a portion. The sample lists about 19,000 clones; 65% to 85% were seen once. Sample treatment: randomized to nivolumab then ipilimumab (arm A) or the reverse (arm B). Specimen: CD8+ T cells sorted from blood (inferred from file names), collected from a patient given nivolumab and ipilimumab in sequence. The source of these receptors is a human donor with melanoma.

This chain connects TRBV7-8 to TRBJ1-2; D is undetermined. The CDR3 extends over 11 amino acids. V was shortened by 4 bases and J by 8 bases, with 8 bases between the two germline ends. Germline V gives CDR1 SGHVS, CDR2 FQNEAQ. The CDR3 reads CASSSLGGYTF. The CDR3 DNA sequence: TGTGCCAGCAGCTCCTTGGGCGGCTACACCTTC.

The chain employs TRBV7-9 and TRBJ2-5; tentatively, D is TRBD1 (6 bases). The DNA matches TRBJ2-7 better at its end, which makes the J call doubtful. There are 12 residues in the CDR3. Germline assignment: CDR1 SEHNR and CDR2 FQNEAQ (reference sequence). The CDR3 reads CASSLRQDEQYF. CDR3 coding DNA: TGTGCCAGCAGCTTACGACAGGACGAGCAGTACTTC.

V gene TRBV28 combines with J gene TRBJ2-7; the match to TRBD2 covers 7 bases. CDR1 and CDR2 (germline): MDHEN, SYDVKM. J lost 3 bases, V lost 6 bases, and 5 bases had no gene match. This CDR3 has 13 residues. The CDR3: CASRGLNNYEQYF. Written as DNA, the CDR3 is TGTGCCAGCAGGGGACTAAACAACTACGAGCAGTACTTC.

The DNA for the CDR3 is TGTGCCAGCGGTCTAGCGGGGGGCCCCCTCAATGAGCAGTTCTTC. Its translation is CASGLAGGPLNEQFF. The chain couples TRBV27 to TRBJ2-1; 11 bases are shared with TRBD2. Germline CDR1 is MNHEY and CDR2 is SMNVEV (reference sequence). Trimming at V came to 8 bases and at J to 6 bases, leaving 9 bases not matched to a gene. The CDR3 loop spans 15 amino acids.

The chain links TRBV19 to TRBJ1-6, with 7 bases lining up with TRBD1. Germline-derived CDR1 and CDR2 are LNHDA and SQIVND (reference sequence). CDR3 size: 13 residues. V lost 5 bases, J lost 12 bases, and 7 bases stayed unmatched. DNA for the CDR3: TGTGCCAGTAGTCTAAGGGGGCCCAAACCCCTCCACTTT. Residues: CASSLRGPKPLHF.

The V and J genes are TRBV5-1 and TRBJ2-2; 10 positions match TRBD2. V was clipped by 5 bases and J by 5 bases; unmatched bases: 12. Germline CDR1 is SGHRS and CDR2 is YFSETQ. The CDR3 has 17 residues. CDR3 nucleotide sequence: TGCGCCAGCAGATTCGACGGACTAGCGGAGACTACCGGGGAGCTGTTTTTT. Translated, it gives CASRFDGLAETTGELFF.

This chain uses TRBV5-5 with TRBJ1-5; possibly TRBD1 for D (6 bases). This CDR3 is 14 amino acids long. V lost 4 bases and J lost 4, with 12 bases in between. Germline lookup yields CDR1 SGHKS and CDR2 YYEKEE (reference sequence). The CDR3 DNA follows: TGTGCCAGCAGCCCGGACAGTCCAAATCAGCCCCAGCATTTT. This gives the protein CASSPDSPNQPQHF.

The chain employs TRBV28 and TRBJ2-5, with 10 bases aligning to TRBD2. The CDR3 totals 16 residues. Germline lookup yields CDR1 MDHEN and CDR2 SYDVKM. The J segment lost 5 bases and the V segment lost 3 bases, leaving 9 bases of the junction unmatched. In DNA, the CDR3 is TGTGCCAGCAGTTTCCCCGAGCGGGGGGGCGCTGAGACCCAGTACTTC. Protein product: CASSFPERGGAETQYF. The entire variable domain, with the rest obtained from reference TRBV28 and TRBJ2-5, is as follows: DVKVTQSSRYLVKRTGEKVFLECVQDMDHENMFWYRQDPGLGLRLIYFSYDVKMKEKGDIPEGYSVSREKKERFSLILESASTNQTSMYLCASSFPERGGAETQYFGPGTRLLVL.

The V call is TRBV28, the J call TRBJ1-1, with D maybe TRBD1 (5 bases). Trimming removed 2 bases from V and 5 bases from J, with 9 bases in between. There are 13 residues in the CDR3. Per germline, CDR1 MDHEN and CDR2 SYDVKM. The CDR3 spells CASSLGGGTEAFF. CDR3 DNA sequence: TGTGCCAGCAGTTTAGGGGGAGGAACTGAAGCTTTCTTT.